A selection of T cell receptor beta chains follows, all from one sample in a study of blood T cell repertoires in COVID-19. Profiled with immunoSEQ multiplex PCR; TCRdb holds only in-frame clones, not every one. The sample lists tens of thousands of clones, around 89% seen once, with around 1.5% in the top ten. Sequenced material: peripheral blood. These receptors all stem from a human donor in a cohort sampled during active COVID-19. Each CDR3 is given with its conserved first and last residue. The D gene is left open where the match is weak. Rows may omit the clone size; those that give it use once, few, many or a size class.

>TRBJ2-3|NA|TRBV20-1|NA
TGCAGTGCTAACAGGGATACGCAGTATTTT
CSANRDTQYF
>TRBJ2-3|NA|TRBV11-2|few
TGTGCCAGCAGCTTAAATCCGGGAACAGATACGCAGTATTTT
CASSLNPGTDTQYF
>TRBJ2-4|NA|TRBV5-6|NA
TGTGCCAGCAGCTTGCTTAGTACAGATCAGTACTTC
CASSLLSTDQYF
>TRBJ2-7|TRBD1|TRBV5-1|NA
TGCGCCAGCAGCCTCGGACAGGGAGCCAGCTCCTACGAGCAGTACTTC
CASSLGQGASSYEQYF
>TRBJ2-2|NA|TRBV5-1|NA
TGCGCCAGCAGTAGTGGTCACCCAATTGCCACCGGGGAGCTGTTTTTT
CASSSGHPIATGELFF
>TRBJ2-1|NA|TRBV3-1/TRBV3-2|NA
TGTGCCAGCAGCCACGCACTAGCATATGAGCAGTTCTTC
CASSHALAYEQFF
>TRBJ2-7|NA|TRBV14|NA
TGTGCCAGCAGCCATGTTGGACAGCCAAAATCCTACGAGCAGTACTTC
CASSHVGQPKSYEQYF
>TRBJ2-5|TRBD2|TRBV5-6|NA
TGTGCCAGCAGCTTGTTACTAGCGGGATTTGAGACCCAGTACTTC
CASSLLLAGFETQYF
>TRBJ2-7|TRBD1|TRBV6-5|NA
TGTGCCAGCAGTCAGGGGGTCCTCTACGAGCAGTACTTC
CASSQGVLYEQYF
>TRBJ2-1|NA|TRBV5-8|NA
TGTGCCAGCAGCTCTATAGCGTTCAGCTCCTACAATGAGCAGTTCTTC
CASSSIAFSSYNEQFF
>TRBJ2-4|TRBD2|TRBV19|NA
TGTGCCAGTAGTTCCGGGACTAGCGGGATTGGGGCCAAAAACATTCAGTACTTC
CASSSGTSGIGAKNIQYF
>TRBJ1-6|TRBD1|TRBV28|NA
TGTGCCAGCAACTTCCGGGACAGGGTCCTTTCACCCCTCCACTTT
CASNFRDRVLSPLHF
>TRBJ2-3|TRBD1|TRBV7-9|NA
TGTGCCAGCAGCCTTGTACTAGGGGACAGAGATACGCAGTATTTT
CASSLVLGDRDTQYF
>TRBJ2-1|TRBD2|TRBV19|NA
TGTGCCAGTAGTATAGATCACATTAGCGGGACATACAATGAGCAGTTCTTC
CASSIDHISGTYNEQFF
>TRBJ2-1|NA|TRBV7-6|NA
TGTGCCAGCAGCTTAGACCCAGGGCCCAGGGGTGAGCAGTTCTTC
CASSLDPGPRGEQFF
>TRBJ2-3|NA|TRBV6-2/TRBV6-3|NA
TGTGCCAGCAGTTACGATGGGGCCAGTACGCAGTATTTT
CASSYDGASTQYF
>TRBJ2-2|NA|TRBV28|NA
TGTGCCAGCAGTTTTTCGGGAATGGGGAACACCGGGGAGCTGTTTTTT
CASSFSGMGNTGELFF
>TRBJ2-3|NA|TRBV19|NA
TGTGCCAGCAGCGGGCAATTTAGCACAGATACGCAGTATTTT
CASSGQFSTDTQYF
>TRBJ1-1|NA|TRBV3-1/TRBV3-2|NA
TGTGCCAGCAGCCAAGTGGGGGGGGTGAACACTGAAGCTTTCTTT
CASSQVGGVNTEAFF
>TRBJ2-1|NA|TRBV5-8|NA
TGTGCCAGCAGCTTCTCTAGCTGGGGTGAGCAGTTCTTC
CASSFSSWGEQFF
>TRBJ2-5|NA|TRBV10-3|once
TGTGCCATCAGTGAGTCCCAGGACAGCTACCAAGAGACCCAGTACTTC
CAISESQDSYQETQYF
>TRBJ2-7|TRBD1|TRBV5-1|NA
TGCGCCAGCAGCTTGGGGGGGACAGGGGCATCCTACGAGCAGTACTTC
CASSLGGTGASYEQYF
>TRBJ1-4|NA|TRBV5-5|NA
TGTGCCAGCAGCTCTGGAGAGTTTAATGAAAAACTGTTTTTT
CASSSGEFNEKLFF
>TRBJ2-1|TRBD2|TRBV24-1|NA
TGTGCCACCAGCAGGCGGTCTAGCGGGACCCGATCCGGGGAGCAGTTCTTC
CATSRRSSGTRSGEQFF
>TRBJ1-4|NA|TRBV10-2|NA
TGCGCCAGCAGTGGGGTGGCGGGGGCATCAACTAATGAAAAACTGTTTTTT
CASSGVAGASTNEKLFF
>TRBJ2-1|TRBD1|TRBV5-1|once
TGCGCCAGCAGCTTAGGACAGGACTACAATGAGCAGTTCTTC
CASSLGQDYNEQFF
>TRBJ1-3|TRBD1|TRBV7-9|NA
TGTGCCAGCAGCTTATTCCAGGGGGCTGGTGGAAACACCATATATTTT
CASSLFQGAGGNTIYF
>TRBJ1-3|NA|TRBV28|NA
TGTGCCAGCACCCTTAACGGGGGGTCGGGAAACACCATATATTTT
CASTLNGGSGNTIYF
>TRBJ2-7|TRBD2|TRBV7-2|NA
TGTGCCAGCAGCTTGTCCTTTAGCGGGAGTATAAACGAGCAGTACTTC
CASSLSFSGSINEQYF
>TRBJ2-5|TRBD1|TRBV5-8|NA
TGTGCCAGCAGCTATGACAGGGACGAGACCCAGTACTTC
CASSYDRDETQYF
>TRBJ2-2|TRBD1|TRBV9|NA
TGTGCCAGCAGCCCGCGGGACAGGAGCACCGGGGAGCTGTTTTTT
CASSPRDRSTGELFF
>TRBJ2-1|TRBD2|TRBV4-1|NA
TGCGCCAGCACACCGGGACTAGCGGGATTTAATGAGCAGTTCTTC
CASTPGLAGFNEQFF
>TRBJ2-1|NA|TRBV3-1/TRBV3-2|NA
TGTGCCAGCAGCCAAGTAGGCTGGGTTAAGGACACCTCCTACAATGAGCAGTTCTTC
CASSQVGWVKDTSYNEQFF
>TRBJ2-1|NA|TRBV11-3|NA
TGTGCCAGCAGCTTGTTTGCGGTGTACAATGAGCAGTTCTTC
CASSLFAVYNEQFF
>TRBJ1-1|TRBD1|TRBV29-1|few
TGCAGCGTTGAGGGCGGTAGGGACAGATACACTGAAGCTTTCTTT
CSVEGGRDRYTEAFF
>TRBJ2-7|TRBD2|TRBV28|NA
TGTGCCAGCAGTTTACAGGGTAGCGGGAGGAACGAGCAGTACTTC
CASSLQGSGRNEQYF
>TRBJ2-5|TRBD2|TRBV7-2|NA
TGTGCCAGCAGCTTTTTAGCGGGGCAAGAGACCCAGTACTTC
CASSFLAGQETQYF
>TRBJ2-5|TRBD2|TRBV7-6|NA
TGTGCCAGCAGCTTAGTGGGGCTAGCGGGATTCCAAGAGACCCAGTACTTC
CASSLVGLAGFQETQYF
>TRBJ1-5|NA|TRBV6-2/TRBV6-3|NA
TGTGCCAGCAGTTATGATAGCCCAAATCAGCCCCAGCATTTT
CASSYDSPNQPQHF
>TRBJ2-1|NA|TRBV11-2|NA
TGTGCCAGCAGCTCCAGGGTCCCCTACAATGAGCAGTTCTTC
CASSSRVPYNEQFF
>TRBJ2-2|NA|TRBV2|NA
TGTGCCAGCAGGCAAGGGGGGGATAGCGCCGGGGAGCTGTTTTTT
CASRQGGDSAGELFF
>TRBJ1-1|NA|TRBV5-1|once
TGCGCCAGCAGCTTGGCCGGGCAGGGCGCGAACACTGAAGCTTTCTTT
CASSLAGQGANTEAFF
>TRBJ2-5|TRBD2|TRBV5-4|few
TGTGCCAGCAGCTCGGGGGGTAGCGGCCAAGAGACCCAGTACTTC
CASSSGGSGQETQYF
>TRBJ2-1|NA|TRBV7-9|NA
TGTGCCAGCACCTCCGACCCCCACCCATGGCGGAGCTCCTACAATGAGCAGTTCTTC
CASTSDPHPWRSSYNEQFF